This TCR beta chain was sequenced in a study of shared clonotypes between healthy human individuals. Study context: Donors consisted of a couple of women and three men between 18 and 49.

Germline V gene sequence: CDR1 MNHEY, CDR2 SVGAGI. V lost 6 bases, J lost 1 base, and 10 bases lay in between. The CDR3 totals 13 residues. With respect to this clone: Its antigen is not known.

Unsorted PBMC replicate PCRs used about 290 ng DNA, tens of thousands of T cell genomes. Clones were read by immunoSEQ multiplex PCR, and TCRdb kept only the in-frame ones, dropping some. The sample lists about 490,000 clones, around 80% occurring once. The study's findings and limits: Sequencing depth was expected to affect clonotype sharing among donors.

The receptor was isolated from a woman in her 40s in good health. Some clones in this sample may be carry-over from other donors' samples. This chain joins TRBV6-5 and TRBJ2-7; D ambiguous. Sequenced sample: PBMCs. The CDR3 bases are TGTGCCAGCAGAAAGCCGGGTTCCTACGAGCAGTACTTC. The encoded protein is CASRKPGSYEQYF.